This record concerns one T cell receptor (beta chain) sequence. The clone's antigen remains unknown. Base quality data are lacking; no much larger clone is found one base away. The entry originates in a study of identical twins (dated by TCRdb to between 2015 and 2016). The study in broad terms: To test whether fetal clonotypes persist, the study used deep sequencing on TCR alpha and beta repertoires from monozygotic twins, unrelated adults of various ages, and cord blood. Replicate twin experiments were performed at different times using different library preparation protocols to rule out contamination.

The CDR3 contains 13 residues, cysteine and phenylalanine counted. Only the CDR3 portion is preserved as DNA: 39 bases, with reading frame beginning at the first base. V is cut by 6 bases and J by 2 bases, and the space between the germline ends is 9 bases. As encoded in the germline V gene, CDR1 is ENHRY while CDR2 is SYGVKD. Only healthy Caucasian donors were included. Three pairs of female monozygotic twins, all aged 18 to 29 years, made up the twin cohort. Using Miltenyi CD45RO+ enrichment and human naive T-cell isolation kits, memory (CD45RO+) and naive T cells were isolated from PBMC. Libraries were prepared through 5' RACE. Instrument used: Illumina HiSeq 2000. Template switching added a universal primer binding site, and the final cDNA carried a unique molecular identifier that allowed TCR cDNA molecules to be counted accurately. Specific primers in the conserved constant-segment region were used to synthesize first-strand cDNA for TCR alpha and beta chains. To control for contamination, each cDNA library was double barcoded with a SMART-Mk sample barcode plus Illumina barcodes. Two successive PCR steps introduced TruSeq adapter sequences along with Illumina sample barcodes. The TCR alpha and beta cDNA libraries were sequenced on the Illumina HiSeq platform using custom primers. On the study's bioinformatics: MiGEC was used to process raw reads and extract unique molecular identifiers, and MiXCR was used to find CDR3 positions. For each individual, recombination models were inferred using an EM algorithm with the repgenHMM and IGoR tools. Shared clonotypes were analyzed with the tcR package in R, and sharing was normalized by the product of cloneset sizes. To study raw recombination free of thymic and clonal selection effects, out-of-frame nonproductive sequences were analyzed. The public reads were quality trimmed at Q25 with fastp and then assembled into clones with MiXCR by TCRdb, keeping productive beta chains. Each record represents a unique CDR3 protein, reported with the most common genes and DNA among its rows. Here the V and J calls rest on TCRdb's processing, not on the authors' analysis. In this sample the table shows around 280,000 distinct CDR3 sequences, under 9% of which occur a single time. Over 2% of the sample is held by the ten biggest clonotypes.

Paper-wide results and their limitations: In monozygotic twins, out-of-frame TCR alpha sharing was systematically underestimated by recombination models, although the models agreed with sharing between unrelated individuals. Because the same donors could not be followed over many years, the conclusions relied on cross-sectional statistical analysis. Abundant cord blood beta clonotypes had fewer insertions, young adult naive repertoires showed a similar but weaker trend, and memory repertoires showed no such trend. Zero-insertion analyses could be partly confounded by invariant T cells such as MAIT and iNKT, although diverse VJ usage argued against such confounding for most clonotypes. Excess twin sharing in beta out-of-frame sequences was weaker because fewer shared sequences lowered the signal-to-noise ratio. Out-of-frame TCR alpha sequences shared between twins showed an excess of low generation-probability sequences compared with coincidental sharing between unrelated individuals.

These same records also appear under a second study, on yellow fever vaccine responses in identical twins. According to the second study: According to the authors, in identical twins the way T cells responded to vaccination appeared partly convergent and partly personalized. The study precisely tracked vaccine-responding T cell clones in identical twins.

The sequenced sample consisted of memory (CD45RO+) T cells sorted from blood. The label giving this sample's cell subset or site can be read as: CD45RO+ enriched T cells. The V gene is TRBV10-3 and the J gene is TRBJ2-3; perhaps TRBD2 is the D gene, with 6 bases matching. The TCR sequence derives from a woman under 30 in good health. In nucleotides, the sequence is TGTGCCATCAGCGCGGGGTTCACAGATACGCAGTATTTT. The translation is CAISAGFTDTQYF.